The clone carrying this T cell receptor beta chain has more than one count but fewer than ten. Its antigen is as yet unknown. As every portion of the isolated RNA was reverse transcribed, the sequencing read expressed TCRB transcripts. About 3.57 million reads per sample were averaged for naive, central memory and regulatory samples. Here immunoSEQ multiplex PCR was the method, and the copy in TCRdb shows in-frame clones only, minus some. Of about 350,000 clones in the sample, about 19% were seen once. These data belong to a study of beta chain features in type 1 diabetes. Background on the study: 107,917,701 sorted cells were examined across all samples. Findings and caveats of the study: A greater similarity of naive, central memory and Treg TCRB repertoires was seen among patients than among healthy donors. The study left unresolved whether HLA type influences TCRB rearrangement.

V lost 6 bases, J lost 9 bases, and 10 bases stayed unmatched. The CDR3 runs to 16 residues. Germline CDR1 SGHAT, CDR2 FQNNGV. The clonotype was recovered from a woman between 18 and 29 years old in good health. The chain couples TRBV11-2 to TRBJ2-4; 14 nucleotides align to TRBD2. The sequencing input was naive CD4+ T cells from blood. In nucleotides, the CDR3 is TGTGCCAGCAGTCAAACTGAAGGGACTAGCGGGAGCATTCAGTACTTC. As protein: CASSQTEGTSGSIQYF.